This passage covers 9 T cell receptor beta chains from one sample sequenced in a study of blood T cell repertoires in COVID-19. The method was immunoSEQ multiplex PCR; TCRdb's version includes in-frame clones alone and lacks a portion of them. The sample consists of roughly 250,000 clones, 80% to 85% of them appearing once. Sequenced sample: peripheral blood. The receptors originated from a woman in her fifties or sixties with active or convalescent COVID-19.

This rearrangement joins TRBV5-1 to TRBJ1-2, with 10 positions matching TRBD1. This CDR3 has 17 amino acids. J gave up 3 bases and V 4 bases, and 12 bases lay outside the gene matches. Germline CDR1 SGHRS, CDR2 YFSETQ. The chain's CDR3 is CASSAFPGQGLDYGYTF. The DNA for the CDR3 is TGCGCCAGCAGCGCGTTTCCGGGACAGGGGTTAGACTATGGCTACACCTTC.

The gene calls are TRBV5-5 and TRBJ2-2; TRBD2 aligns across 12 bases. This CDR3 has 16 residues. V trimming: 5 bases; J trimming: 8 bases; junction bases outside the gene matches: 10. CDR1 is SGHKS, CDR2 YYEKEE, per germline (reference sequence). CDR3: CASSPLAGGPRGELFF. In nucleotides, the CDR3 is TGTGCCAGCAGTCCCCTAGCGGGGGGGCCGAGGGGGGAGCTGTTTTTT.

This chain uses TRBV27 with TRBJ2-5, with 7 nucleotides matching TRBD2. The CDR3 length is 15 residues. In germline, CDR1 is MNHEY, CDR2 SMNVEV (reference sequence). V gave up 5 bases and J gave up 1 base; unmatched junction bases: 7. CDR3 bases: TGTGCCAGCAGTCCCTTGGGGGGGGTCCAAGAGACCCAGTACTTC. Translating it yields CASSPLGGVQETQYF.

This clone has a single count. The J gene is TRBJ1-1, the V gene TRBV7-2; a weak D match, TRBD1 (5 bases). The CDR3 has 13 residues. Germline V gene lookup returns CDR1 SGHTA and CDR2 FQGNSA. V lost 3 bases and J 6 bases, leaving 11 bases between the germline ends. CDR3 protein: CASSFRQGPEAFF. The CDR3 DNA follows: TGTGCCAGCAGCTTTCGGCAGGGCCCTGAAGCTTTCTTT.

J is TRBJ1-2 and V is TRBV6-5, with 7 bases that match TRBD1. CDR1 is MNHEY, CDR2 SVGAGI, per germline. V trimming: 2 bases; J trimming: 5 bases; junction bases outside the gene matches: 5. This CDR3 is built from 14 residues. CDR3 protein: CASSYKAGGYGYTF. The CDR3 DNA follows: TGTGCCAGCAGTTACAAGGCAGGGGGTTATGGCTACACCTTC.

The J gene is TRBJ1-2, the V gene TRBV18, with D tentatively TRBD1 (5 bases). The CDR3 sequence is 14 residues long. Trimming pared 0 bases from V and 8 bases from J, leaving 13 bases between. Germline V lookup: CDR1 KGHSH, CDR2 LQKENI. CDR3 loop: CASSPPQGVAGYTF. The CDR3 bases are TGTGCCAGCTCACCACCGCAAGGGGTGGCGGGCTACACCTTC.

The rearrangement joins TRBV6-2 or TRBV6-3 to TRBJ2-5, with D possibly TRBD1 on 8 matching bases. This CDR3 is built from 17 residues. The V gene lost 2 bases and the J gene lost 5 bases, with 21 bases spanning the gap. Germline CDR1 MNHEY, CDR2 SVGEGT. This CDR3 reads CASSYQFWTGRGETQYF. DNA of the CDR3: TGTGCCAGCAGTTACCAATTTTGGACAGGGCGGGGGGAGACCCAGTACTTC.

The genes are TRBV18 and TRBJ1-1, with TRBD1 matching 11 bases. The trim removed 3 bases at V and 4 bases at J, leaving 10 bases unmatched. CDR1 and CDR2 (germline): KGHSH, LQKENI. The CDR3 runs to 17 residues. CDR3 residues: CASSPLGTGGSGTEAFF. The CDR3 region has the DNA TGTGCCAGCTCACCCCTCGGGACAGGGGGTTCGGGCACTGAAGCTTTCTTT.

This chain connects TRBV7-6 to TRBJ2-3; 12 bases line up with TRBD2. Germline CDR1 and CDR2: SGHVS and FNYEAQ. The CDR3 is 17 residues long. V lost 1 base to trimming and J lost 1 base; unmatched junction nucleotides: 3. CDR3: CASSLGRLAGGTDTQYF. CDR3 DNA: TGTGCCAGCAGCTTAGGGAGACTAGCGGGGGGCACAGATACGCAGTATTTT.